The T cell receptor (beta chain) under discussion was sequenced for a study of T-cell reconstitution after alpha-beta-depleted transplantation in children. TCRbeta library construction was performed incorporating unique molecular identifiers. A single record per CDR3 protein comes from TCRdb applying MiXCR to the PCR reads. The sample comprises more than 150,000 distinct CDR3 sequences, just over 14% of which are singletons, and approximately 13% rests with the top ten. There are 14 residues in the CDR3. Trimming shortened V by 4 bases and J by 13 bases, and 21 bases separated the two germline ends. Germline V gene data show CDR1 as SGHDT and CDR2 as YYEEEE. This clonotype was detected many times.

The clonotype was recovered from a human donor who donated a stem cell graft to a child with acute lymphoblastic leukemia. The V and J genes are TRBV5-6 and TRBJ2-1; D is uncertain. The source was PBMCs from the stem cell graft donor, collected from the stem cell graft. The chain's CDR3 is CASSPGRNSQSQFF. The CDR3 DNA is TGTGCCAGCAGCCCGGGCAGGAATAGTCAATCCCAGTTCTTC.